These 7 T cell receptor beta chains share one sample of origin, sequenced in a study of blood T cell repertoires in COVID-19. Sequencing was performed with immunoSEQ multiplex PCR; in TCRdb, only in-frame clones are kept and a portion is missing. The table lists 50,000 to 75,000 clones, approximately 81% of them singletons, with around 30% in the top ten. Specimen: peripheral blood. These receptors originate from an elderly woman with active or convalescent COVID-19.

This clone was observed a handful of times. The genes are TRBV10-1 and TRBJ2-3, with D possibly matching TRBD1 (6 bases). The CDR3 loop spans 14 amino acids. Per germline, CDR1 WNHNN and CDR2 SYGVQD (reference sequence). The germline V and J ends were trimmed by 2 bases and 6 bases, with 12 bases remaining between them. The CDR3 spells CASSEGSGVDTQYF. CDR3 DNA: TGCGCCAGCAGTGAGGGCTCAGGGGTTGATACGCAGTATTTT.

The rearrangement links TRBV28 to TRBJ1-1, with D possibly being TRBD1 (5 bases). Germline-derived CDR1 and CDR2 are MDHEN and SYDVKM. Trimming left V 6 bases short and J 8 bases short, with 7 bases between. The CDR3 spans 10 residues. CDR3 sequence reads: CASRDNEAFF. DNA for the CDR3: TGTGCCAGCAGGGACAACGAAGCTTTCTTT. Full variable domain (remainder filled in from reference TRBV28 and TRBJ1-1): DVKVTQSSRYLVKRTGEKVFLECVQDMDHENMFWYRQDPGLGLRLIYFSYDVKMKEKGDIPEGYSVSREKKERFSLILESASTNQTSMYLCASRDNEAFFGQGTRLTVV.

The chain recombines TRBV11-2 with TRBJ2-1; 8 nucleotides align to TRBD2. Germline V gene lookup returns CDR1 SGHAT and CDR2 FQNNGV. V shed 5 bases and J 0 bases; nucleotides not matched to a gene: 12. The CDR3 runs 18 residues. This chain's CDR3 is CASSPYVGGGPSYNEQFF. Written as DNA, the CDR3 is TGTGCCAGCAGCCCCTATGTGGGCGGGGGGCCCTCCTACAATGAGCAGTTCTTC.

J is TRBJ2-3 and V is TRBV3-1 (or the pseudogene TRBV3-2); D might be TRBD2 (7 bases). Germline loops: CDR1 LGHDT, CDR2 YNNKEL (reference sequence). V dropped 4 bases and J dropped 0 bases, with 14 bases sitting between them. This CDR3 comprises 16 residues. Here the CDR3 reads CASSPGGRSSTDTQYF. Here the CDR3 DNA reads TGTGCCAGCAGCCCGGGGGGCCGCTCTAGCACAGATACGCAGTATTTT.

This chain joins TRBV2 and TRBJ2-7; the match to TRBD2 covers 8 bases. V lost 3 bases and J lost 7; bases outside the gene matches: 2. CDR1 and CDR2 from the germline V gene are SNHLY and FYNNEI. CDR3 length: 12 amino acids. The CDR3 sequence: CASSEGLVEQYF. The CDR3 nucleotides read TGTGCCAGCAGTGAGGGACTAGTTGAGCAGTACTTC.

V usage is TRBV11-2 and J usage is TRBJ1-1; D gene unclear. CDR1 and CDR2 (germline): SGHAT, FQNNGV. The CDR3 runs to 13 residues. The ends were cut back, 5 bases at V and 5 bases at J, with 12 bases in the middle. This CDR3 is CASSTTRRTEAFF. CDR3 bases: TGTGCCAGCAGCACAACTCGGAGGACTGAAGCTTTCTTT.

The rearrangement links TRBV5-4 to TRBJ1-5; 8 bases line up with TRBD1. The CDR3 consists of 15 residues. V was pared by 0 bases and J by 4 bases, with 3 bases of the junction left unmatched. The germline CDR1 and CDR2 sequences are SGHNT and YYREEE (reference sequence). This chain's CDR3 is CASSLGGQGNQPQHF. Here the CDR3 DNA reads TGTGCCAGCAGCTTGGGCGGACAGGGTAATCAGCCCCAGCATTTT.